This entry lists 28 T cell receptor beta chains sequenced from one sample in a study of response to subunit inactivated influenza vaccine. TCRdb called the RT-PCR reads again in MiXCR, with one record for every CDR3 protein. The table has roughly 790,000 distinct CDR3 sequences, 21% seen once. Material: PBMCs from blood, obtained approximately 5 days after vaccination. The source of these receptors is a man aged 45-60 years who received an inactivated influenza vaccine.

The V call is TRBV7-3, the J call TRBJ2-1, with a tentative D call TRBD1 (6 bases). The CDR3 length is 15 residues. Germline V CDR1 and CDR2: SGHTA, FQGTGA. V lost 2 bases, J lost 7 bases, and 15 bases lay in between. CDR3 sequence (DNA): TGTGCCAGCAGCTTACAACCGGGACAATTGAATGAGCAGTTCTTC. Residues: CASSLQPGQLNEQFF.

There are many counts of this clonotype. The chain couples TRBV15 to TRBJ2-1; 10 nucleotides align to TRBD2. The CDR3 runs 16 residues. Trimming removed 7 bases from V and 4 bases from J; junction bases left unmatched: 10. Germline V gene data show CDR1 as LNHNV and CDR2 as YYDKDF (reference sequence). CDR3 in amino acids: CATKGLRTSGYNEQFF. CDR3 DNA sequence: TGTGCCACCAAGGGTTTACGGACTAGCGGTTACAATGAGCAGTTCTTC.

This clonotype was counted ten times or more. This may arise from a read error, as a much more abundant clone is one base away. CDR3 coding DNA: TGTGCCAGCAGTCGGGACAGCTTCTACGAGCAGTACTTC. This codes for CASSRDSFYEQYF. The chain joins TRBV5-1 to TRBJ2-7; 7 bases are shared with TRBD1. The CDR3 loop spans 13 amino acids. Per germline, CDR1 SGHRS and CDR2 YFSETQ.

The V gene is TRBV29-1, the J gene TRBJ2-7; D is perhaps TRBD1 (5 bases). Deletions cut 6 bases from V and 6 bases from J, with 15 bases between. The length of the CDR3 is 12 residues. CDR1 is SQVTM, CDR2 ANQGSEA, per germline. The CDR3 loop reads CSVAEGALEQYF. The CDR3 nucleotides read TGCAGCGTGGCCGAAGGGGCTCTCGAGCAGTACTTC.

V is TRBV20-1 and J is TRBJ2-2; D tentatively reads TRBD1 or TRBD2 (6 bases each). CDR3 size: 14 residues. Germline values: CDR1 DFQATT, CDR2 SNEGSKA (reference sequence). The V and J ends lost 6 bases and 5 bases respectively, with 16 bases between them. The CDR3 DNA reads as TGCAGTGCCCCAGAGGGGGGATGGACCGGGGAGCTGTTTTTT. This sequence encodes CSAPEGGWTGELFF.

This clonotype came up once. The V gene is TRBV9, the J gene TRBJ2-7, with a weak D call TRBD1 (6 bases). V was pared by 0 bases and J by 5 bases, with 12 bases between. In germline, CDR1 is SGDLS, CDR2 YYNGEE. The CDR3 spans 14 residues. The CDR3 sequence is CASSVEDSYNEQYF. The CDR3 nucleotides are TGTGCCAGCAGCGTAGAGGACAGCTATAACGAGCAGTACTTC.

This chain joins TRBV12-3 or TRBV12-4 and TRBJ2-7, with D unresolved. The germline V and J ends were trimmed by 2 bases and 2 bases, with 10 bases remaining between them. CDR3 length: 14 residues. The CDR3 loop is CASSLLQPPYEQYF. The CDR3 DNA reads TGTGCCAGCAGTTTATTACAGCCTCCCTACGAGCAGTACTTC.

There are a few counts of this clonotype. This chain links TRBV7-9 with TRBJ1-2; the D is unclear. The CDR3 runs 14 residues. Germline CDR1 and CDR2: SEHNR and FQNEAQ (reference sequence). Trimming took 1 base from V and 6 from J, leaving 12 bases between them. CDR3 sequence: CASSLDGFPNGYTF. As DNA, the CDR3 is TGTGCCAGCAGCTTAGACGGCTTTCCCAATGGCTACACCTTC.

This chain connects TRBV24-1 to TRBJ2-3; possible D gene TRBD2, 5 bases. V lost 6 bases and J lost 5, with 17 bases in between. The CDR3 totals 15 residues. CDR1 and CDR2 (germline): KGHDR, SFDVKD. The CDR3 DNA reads TGTGCCACCAGTCCCTCGGACTTACCGCGAGATACGCAGTATTTT. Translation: CATSPSDLPRDTQYF.

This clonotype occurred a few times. CDR3 sequence reads: CSAPAGGGAQETQYF. Written as DNA, the CDR3 is TGCAGTGCCCCAGCGGGGGGGGGAGCCCAAGAGACCCAGTACTTC. The chain couples TRBV20-1 to TRBJ2-5, with 10 nucleotides matching TRBD2. After removal of 6 bases from V and 1 base from J, the junction contained 8 bases not matched to a gene. CDR3 length: 15 residues. Germline lookup yields CDR1 DFQATT and CDR2 SNEGSKA (reference sequence).

CDR3 sequence reads: CASSSAGELFF. The CDR3 nucleotides are TGTGCCAGCAGTTCCGCCGGGGAGCTGTTTTTT. The rearrangement links TRBV6-5 to TRBJ2-2; D gene uncertain. Trimming stripped 4 bases from V and 6 bases from J, with 3 bases between. From germline, CDR1 is MNHEY and CDR2 SVGAGI. The CDR3 sequence is 11 residues long.

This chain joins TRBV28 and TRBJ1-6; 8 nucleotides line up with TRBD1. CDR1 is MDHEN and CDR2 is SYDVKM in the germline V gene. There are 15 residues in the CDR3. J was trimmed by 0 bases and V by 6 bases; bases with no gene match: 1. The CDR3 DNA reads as TGTGCCAGCAGAACAGGGGGCTCCTATAATTCACCCCTCCACTTT. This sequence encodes CASRTGGSYNSPLHF.

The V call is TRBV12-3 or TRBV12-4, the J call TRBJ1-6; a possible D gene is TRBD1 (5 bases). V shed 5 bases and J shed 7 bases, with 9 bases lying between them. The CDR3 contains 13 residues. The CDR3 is CASSEPGNSPLHF. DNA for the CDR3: TGTGCCAGCAGTGAACCAGGGAATTCACCCCTCCACTTT.

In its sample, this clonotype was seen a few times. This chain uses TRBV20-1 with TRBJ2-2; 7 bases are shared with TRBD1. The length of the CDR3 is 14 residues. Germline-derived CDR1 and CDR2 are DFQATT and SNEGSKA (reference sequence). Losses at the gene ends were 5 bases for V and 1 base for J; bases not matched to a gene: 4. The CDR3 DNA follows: TGCAGTGCTCATTACAGGGGGAACACCGGGGAGCTGTTTTTT. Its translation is CSAHYRGNTGELFF.

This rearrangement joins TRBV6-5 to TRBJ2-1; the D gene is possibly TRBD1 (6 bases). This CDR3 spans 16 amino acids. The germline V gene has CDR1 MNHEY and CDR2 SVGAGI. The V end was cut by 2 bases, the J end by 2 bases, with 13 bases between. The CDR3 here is CASSYGGAQAYNEQFF. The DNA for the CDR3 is TGTGCCAGCAGTTACGGGGGCGCACAAGCCTACAATGAGCAGTTCTTC.

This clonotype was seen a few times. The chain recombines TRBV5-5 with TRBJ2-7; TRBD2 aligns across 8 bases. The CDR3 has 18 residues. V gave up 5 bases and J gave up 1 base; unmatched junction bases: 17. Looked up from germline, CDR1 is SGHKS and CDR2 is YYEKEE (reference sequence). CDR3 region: CASSSRMTSAPRSYEQYF. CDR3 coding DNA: TGTGCCAGCAGTTCAAGGATGACTAGCGCGCCGAGGTCCTACGAGCAGTACTTC.

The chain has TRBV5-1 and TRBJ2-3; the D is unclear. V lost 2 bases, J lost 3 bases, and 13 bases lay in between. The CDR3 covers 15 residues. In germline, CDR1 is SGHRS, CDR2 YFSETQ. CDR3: CASSFFLEGTDTQYF. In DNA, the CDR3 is TGCGCCAGCAGCTTCTTCCTAGAAGGTACAGATACGCAGTATTTT.

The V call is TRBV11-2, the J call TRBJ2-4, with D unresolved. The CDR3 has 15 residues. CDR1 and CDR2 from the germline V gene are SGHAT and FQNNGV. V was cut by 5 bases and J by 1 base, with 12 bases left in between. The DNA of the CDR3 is TGTGCCAGCAGCGTTCCTTTAAGCGCCAAAAACATTCAGTACTTC. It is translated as CASSVPLSAKNIQYF.

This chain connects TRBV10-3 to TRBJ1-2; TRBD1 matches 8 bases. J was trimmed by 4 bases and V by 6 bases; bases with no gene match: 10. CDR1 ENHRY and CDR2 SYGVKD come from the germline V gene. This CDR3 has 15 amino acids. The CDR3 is CAIRTQGADIYGYTF. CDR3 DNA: TGTGCCATCAGAACCCAGGGGGCCGACATCTATGGCTACACCTTC.

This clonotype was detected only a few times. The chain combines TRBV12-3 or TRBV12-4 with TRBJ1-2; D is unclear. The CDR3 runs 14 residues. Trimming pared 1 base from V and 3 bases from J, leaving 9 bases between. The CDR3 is CASSLVRLDYGYTF. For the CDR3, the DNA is TGTGCCAGCAGTTTAGTCAGGTTGGACTATGGCTACACCTTC.

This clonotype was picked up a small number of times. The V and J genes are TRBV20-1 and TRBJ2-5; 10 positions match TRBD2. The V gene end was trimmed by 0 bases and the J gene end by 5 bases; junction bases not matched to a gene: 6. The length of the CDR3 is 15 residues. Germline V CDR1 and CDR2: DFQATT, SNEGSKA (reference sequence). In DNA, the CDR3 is TGCAGTGCTAGAGATATACTAGCGGGAACGGAGACCCAGTACTTC. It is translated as CSARDILAGTETQYF.

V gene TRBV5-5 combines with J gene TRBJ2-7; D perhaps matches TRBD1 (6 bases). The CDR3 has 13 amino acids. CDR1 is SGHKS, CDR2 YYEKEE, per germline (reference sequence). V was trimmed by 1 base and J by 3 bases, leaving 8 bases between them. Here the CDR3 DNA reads TGTGCCAGCAGCTTGTTGGACAGCTACGAGCAGTACTTC. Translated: CASSLLDSYEQYF.

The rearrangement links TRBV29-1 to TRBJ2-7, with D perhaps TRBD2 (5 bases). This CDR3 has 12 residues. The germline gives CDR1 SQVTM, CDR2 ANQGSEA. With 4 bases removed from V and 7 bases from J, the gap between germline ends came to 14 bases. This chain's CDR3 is CSVGLGGGEQYF. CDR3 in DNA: TGCAGCGTTGGGCTCGGAGGCGGAGAGCAGTACTTC.

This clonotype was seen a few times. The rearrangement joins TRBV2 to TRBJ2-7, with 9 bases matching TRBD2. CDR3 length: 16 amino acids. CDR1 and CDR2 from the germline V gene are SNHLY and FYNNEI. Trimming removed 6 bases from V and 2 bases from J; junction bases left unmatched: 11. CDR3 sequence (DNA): TGTGCCAGCAGCCCTGAATTCGCGGGGGGGACCTACGAGCAGTACTTC. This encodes CASSPEFAGGTYEQYF.

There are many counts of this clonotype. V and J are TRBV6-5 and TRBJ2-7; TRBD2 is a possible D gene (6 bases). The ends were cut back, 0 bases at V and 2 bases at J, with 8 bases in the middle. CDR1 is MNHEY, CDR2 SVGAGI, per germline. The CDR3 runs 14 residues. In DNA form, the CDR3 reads TGTGCCAGCAGTTACTCCGGCGGGACCTACGAGCAGTACTTC. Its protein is CASSYSGGTYEQYF.

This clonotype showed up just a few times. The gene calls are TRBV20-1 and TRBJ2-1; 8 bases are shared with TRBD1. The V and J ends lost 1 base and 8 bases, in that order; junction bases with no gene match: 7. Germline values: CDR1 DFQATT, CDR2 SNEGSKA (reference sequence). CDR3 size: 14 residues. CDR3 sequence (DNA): TGCAGTGCTAGAGGCCGGACAGGGATTCATGAGCAGTTCTTC. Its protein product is CSARGRTGIHEQFF.

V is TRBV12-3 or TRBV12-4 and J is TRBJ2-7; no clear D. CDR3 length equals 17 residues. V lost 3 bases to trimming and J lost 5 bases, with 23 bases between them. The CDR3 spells CASSFGIWFSPTDEQYF. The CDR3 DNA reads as TGTGCCAGCAGTTTTGGGATTTGGTTCTCTCCGACCGACGAGCAGTACTTC.

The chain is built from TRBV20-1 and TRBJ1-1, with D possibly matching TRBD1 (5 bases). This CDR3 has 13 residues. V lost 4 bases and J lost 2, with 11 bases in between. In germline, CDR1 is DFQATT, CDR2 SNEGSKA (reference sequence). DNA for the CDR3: TGCAGTGCTAAAAGGGACCCCAACACTGAAGCTTTCTTT. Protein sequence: CSAKRDPNTEAFF.